Described below is a single TCR beta chain sequence and its context. Its antigen is unidentified. There are 13 residues in the CDR3. Germline V lookup: CDR1 MNHEY, CDR2 SMNVEV (reference sequence). V lost 6 bases and J 4 bases, leaving 12 bases between the germline ends. PCR amplification relied on 60 Vbeta primers (plus 13 Jbeta primers). Some clones are missing from TCRdb's copy, which holds only in-frame ones; the method was immunoSEQ multiplex PCR. This sample yields 150,000 to 200,000 clones, of which 77% are seen a single time; 3.7% belongs to the top ten. This record belongs to a study of cytomegalovirus exposure and HLA in healthy donors. Study-level points and caveats: Reportedly, diagnosis of cytomegalovirus status by the classifier showed high specificity and sensitivity.

Sequencing input: PBMCs. This sequence originates from a woman aged 60-70 years in good health and CMV-seropositive. J is TRBJ1-2 and V is TRBV27, with D possibly being TRBD1 (5 bases). In DNA, the CDR3 is TGTGCCAGCAGCGGCATAGGGGCCTATGGCTACACCTTC. Translated: CASSGIGAYGYTF.